This T cell receptor beta chain was found in a study of graft-versus-host responses after intestinal transplantation. Study-level information: Anti-thymocyte globulin was used for induction in all recipients, who then took tacrolimus and steroids for roughly three years.

Researchers processed graft tissue to release intraepithelial and lamina propria lymphocytes. Concerning this clone: Its specificity is unknown.

Profiling relied on immunoSEQ multiplex PCR, and the TCRdb table lists in-frame clones only, not all of them. The sample has 14,000 or so clones, 65% to 80% seen once. Trimming shortened V by 7 bases and J by 2 bases, and 8 bases separated the two germline ends. This CDR3 spans 12 amino acids. The germline V gene has CDR1 MDHEN and CDR2 SYDVKM. General study points: Investigators detected GvH clones in recipient marrow, with some emerging earlier in ileum or blood.

This specimen consisted of ileum tissue, obtained approximately 27 days after intestinal transplant. The TCR originated in a human patient who received an intestinal transplant, so some T cells may come from the graft donor. This chain uses TRBV28 with TRBJ1-2, with TRBD1 as a possible D gene (5 bases). The CDR3 here is CASNRGNYGYTF. CDR3 nucleotides: TGTGCCAGCAACCGGGGGAACTATGGCTACACCTTC.